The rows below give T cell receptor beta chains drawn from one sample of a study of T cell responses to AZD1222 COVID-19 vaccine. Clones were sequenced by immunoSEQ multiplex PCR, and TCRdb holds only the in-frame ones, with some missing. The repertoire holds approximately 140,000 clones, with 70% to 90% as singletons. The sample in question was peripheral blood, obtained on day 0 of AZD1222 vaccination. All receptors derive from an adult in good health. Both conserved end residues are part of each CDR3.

CDR3: CAMVKWGGAQYNEQFF
length: 16
V: TRBV7-9
J: TRBJ2-1

CDR3: CASSPPNGANTGELFF
length: 16
V: TRBV18
J: TRBJ2-2

CDR3: CATRLTGTSYEQYF
length: 14
V: TRBV14
J: TRBJ2-7

CDR3: CASSLGGKGSPLHF
length: 14
V: TRBV7-3
J: TRBJ1-6

CDR3: CASSQVGSGGRANYGYTF
length: 18
V: TRBV4-1
J: TRBJ1-2

CDR3: CASSRRQGYGYTF
length: 13
V: TRBV7-3
J: TRBJ1-2

CDR3: CASRTGPGSYEQYF
length: 14
V: TRBV28
J: TRBJ2-7

CDR3: CASGLSARQGSNQPQHF
length: 17
V: TRBV12-5
J: TRBJ1-5

CDR3: CASSTYGQANYGYTF
length: 15
V: TRBV19
J: TRBJ1-2

CDR3: CASSSRDRGLEQYF
length: 14
V: TRBV6-5
J: TRBJ2-7

CDR3: CASTELLGTTEAFF
length: 14
V: TRBV19
J: TRBJ1-1

CDR3: CASSLGAATGEAFF
length: 14
V: TRBV5-5
J: TRBJ1-1

CDR3: CASSSKTMYSYNSPLHF
length: 17
V: TRBV7-2
J: TRBJ1-6

CDR3: CASSSGSSPEYF
length: 12
V: TRBV27
J: TRBJ2-4

CDR3: CARGQVPHEQFF
length: 12
V: TRBV2
J: TRBJ2-1

CDR3: CASRGSGGLSSYEQYF
length: 16
V: TRBV4-1
J: TRBJ2-7

CDR3: CASSQVGGFGETQYF
length: 15
V: TRBV4-3
J: TRBJ2-5

CDR3: CATSSGSEQYF
length: 11
V: TRBV6-4
J: TRBJ2-7

CDR3: CASSQVQGYEQYF
length: 13
V: TRBV4-1
J: TRBJ2-7

CDR3: CASSLDLGNSYNSPLHF
length: 17
V: TRBV11-3
J: TRBJ1-6

CDR3: CASSYTTGSDQPQHF
length: 15
V: TRBV6-5
J: TRBJ1-5

CDR3: CASNTQGGAGQPQHF
length: 15
V: TRBV2
J: TRBJ1-5

CDR3: CATSRERWAIIPSTDTQYF
length: 19
V: TRBV15
J: TRBJ2-3

CDR3: CAISESGQGPYEQYF
length: 15
V: TRBV10-3
J: TRBJ2-7

CDR3: CASSPSGVSDEKLFF
length: 15
V: TRBV9
J: TRBJ1-4

CDR3: CASSEHIAGGPNEQFF
length: 16
V: TRBV9
J: TRBJ2-1

CDR3: CASSQGYAYEQYF
length: 13
V: TRBV7-2
J: TRBJ2-7

CDR3: CASRSRGELNTGELFF
length: 16
V: TRBV7-2
J: TRBJ2-2

CDR3: CASSQDPFGYEQFF
length: 14
V: TRBV4-1
J: TRBJ2-1

CDR3: CASSQGQSRSPLHF
length: 14
V: TRBV3-1/TRBV3-2
J: TRBJ1-6

CDR3: CASSRDPPASTTSTDTQYF
length: 19
V: TRBV19
J: TRBJ2-3

CDR3: CASSLLQGIGNEQFF
length: 15
V: TRBV5-1
J: TRBJ2-1

CDR3: CAISPNRGATSNTEAFF
length: 17
V: TRBV10-3
J: TRBJ1-1

CDR3: CAWTRDNQNTEAFF
length: 14
V: TRBV30
J: TRBJ1-1

CDR3: CASRAGANVLTF
length: 12
V: TRBV28
J: TRBJ2-6

CDR3: CASSYITTGTGELFF
length: 15
V: TRBV6-5
J: TRBJ2-2

CDR3: CASSRQGANTGELFF
length: 15
V: TRBV6-4
J: TRBJ2-2

CDR3: CASSVGGPTSGNTIYF
length: 16
V: TRBV9
J: TRBJ1-3

CDR3: CASSSGEPVKDEQFF
length: 15
V: TRBV6-5
J: TRBJ2-1

CDR3: CASRRQGAVGTGELFF
length: 16
V: TRBV2
J: TRBJ2-2

CDR3: CASSFEFGIRSGITEAFF
length: 18
V: TRBV27
J: TRBJ1-1

CDR3: CASSPLRTGGGEQYF
length: 15
V: TRBV18
J: TRBJ2-7

CDR3: CASIGGGQREAFF
length: 13
V: TRBV19
J: TRBJ1-1

CDR3: CSAARPPEAFF
length: 11
V: TRBV29-1
J: TRBJ1-1

CDR3: CAWSVLREHTEAFF
length: 14
V: TRBV30
J: TRBJ1-1

CDR3: CASSQRDRGPTNEKLFF
length: 17
V: TRBV4-3
J: TRBJ1-4

CDR3: CAISESSGDNEQFF
length: 14
V: TRBV10-3
J: TRBJ2-1

CDR3: CAITQEDNTEAFF
length: 13
V: TRBV10-3
J: TRBJ1-1

CDR3: CSVQPGGELFF
length: 11
V: TRBV20-1
J: TRBJ2-2

CDR3: CASRRVASYGYTF
length: 13
V: TRBV7-2
J: TRBJ1-2

CDR3: CACSRAQGTEAFF
length: 13
V: TRBV2
J: TRBJ1-1